These 3 T cell receptor beta chains were all obtained from the same sample, sequenced in a study of blood T cell repertoires in COVID-19. The protocol was immunoSEQ multiplex PCR, while the TCRdb copy is restricted to in-frame clones and leaves out a portion. The sample holds about 300,000 clones, about nine tenths seen once. The sample taken for sequencing was PBMCs or T cells enriched from blood (not recorded which). These receptors were taken from a man younger than 45 who had recovered from COVID-19.

The chain couples TRBV30 to TRBJ2-7; TRBD2 might be the D (5 bases). Germline CDR1 reads GTSNPN; CDR2 reads SVGIG (reference sequence). The CDR3 extends over 14 amino acids. Trimming removed 7 bases from V and 4 bases from J, with 20 bases in between. CDR3 in DNA: TGTGCCTATGAATTCGCGGGCACGTCTTACGAGCAGTACTTC. It is translated as CAYEFAGTSYEQYF. The entire variable domain, with the rest obtained from reference TRBV30 and TRBJ2-7, is as follows: SQTIHQWPATLVQPVGSPLSLECTVEGTSNPNLYWYRQAAGRGLQLLFYSVGIGQISSEVPQNLSASRPQDRQFILSSKKLLLSDSGFYLCAYEFAGTSYEQYFGPGTRLTVT.

This clone is classed as medium-sized. The chain uses TRBV3-1 (or the pseudogene TRBV3-2) and TRBJ2-1; 9 bases line up with TRBD2. CDR3 length equals 18 residues. The V segment lost 1 base and the J segment 7 bases; nucleotides outside the gene matches: 14. Germline values: CDR1 LGHDT, CDR2 YNNKEL (reference sequence). CDR3 protein: CASSQVVLGLAVKNEQFF. The CDR3 DNA reads TGTGCCAGCAGCCAAGTAGTTTTGGGACTAGCAGTTAAAAATGAGCAGTTCTTC.

The genes are TRBV19 and TRBJ2-5, with 13 nucleotides matching TRBD2. Germline CDR1 reads LNHDA; CDR2 reads SQIVND (reference sequence). With 7 bases clipped from V and 6 bases from J, the junction kept 14 bases outside the gene matches. This CDR3 is 17 amino acids long. CDR3 DNA: TGTGCCAGTACCACAACTAGCGGGGGGGCAGCTATGAAGACCCAGTACTTC. It specifies CASTTTSGGAAMKTQYF.